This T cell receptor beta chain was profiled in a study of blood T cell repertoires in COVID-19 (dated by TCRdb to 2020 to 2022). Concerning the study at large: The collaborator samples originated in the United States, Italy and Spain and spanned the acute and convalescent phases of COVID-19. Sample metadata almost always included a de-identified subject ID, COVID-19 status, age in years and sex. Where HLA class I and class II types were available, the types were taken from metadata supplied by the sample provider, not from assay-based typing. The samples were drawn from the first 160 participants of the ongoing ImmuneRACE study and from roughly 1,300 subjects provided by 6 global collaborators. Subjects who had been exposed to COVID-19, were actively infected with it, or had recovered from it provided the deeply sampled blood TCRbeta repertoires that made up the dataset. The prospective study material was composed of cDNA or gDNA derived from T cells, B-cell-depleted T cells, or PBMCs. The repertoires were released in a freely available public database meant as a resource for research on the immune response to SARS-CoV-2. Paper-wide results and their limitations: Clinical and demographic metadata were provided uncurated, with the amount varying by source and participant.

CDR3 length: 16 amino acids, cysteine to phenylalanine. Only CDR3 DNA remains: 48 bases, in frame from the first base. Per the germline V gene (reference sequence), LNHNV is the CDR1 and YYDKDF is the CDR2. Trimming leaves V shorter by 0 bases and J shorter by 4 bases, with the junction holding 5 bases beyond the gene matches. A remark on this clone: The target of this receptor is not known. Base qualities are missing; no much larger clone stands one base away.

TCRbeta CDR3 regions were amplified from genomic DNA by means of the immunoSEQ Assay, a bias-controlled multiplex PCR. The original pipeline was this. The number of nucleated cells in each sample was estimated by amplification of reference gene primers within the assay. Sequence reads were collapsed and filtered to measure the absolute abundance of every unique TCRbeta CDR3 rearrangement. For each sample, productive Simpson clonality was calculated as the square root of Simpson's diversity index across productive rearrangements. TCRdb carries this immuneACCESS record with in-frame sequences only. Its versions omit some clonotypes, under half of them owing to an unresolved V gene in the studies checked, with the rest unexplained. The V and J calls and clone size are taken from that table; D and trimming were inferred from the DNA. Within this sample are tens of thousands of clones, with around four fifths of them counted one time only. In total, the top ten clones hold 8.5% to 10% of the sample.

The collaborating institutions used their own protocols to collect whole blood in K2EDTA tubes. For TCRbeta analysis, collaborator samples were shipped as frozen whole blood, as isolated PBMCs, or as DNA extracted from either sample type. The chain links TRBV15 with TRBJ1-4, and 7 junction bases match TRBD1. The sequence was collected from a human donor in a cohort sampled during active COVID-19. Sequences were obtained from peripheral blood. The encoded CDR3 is CATSRELGQRNEKLFF. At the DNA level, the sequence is TGTGCCACCAGCAGAGAATTGGGACAGCGTAATGAAAAACTGTTTTTT.